Sequencing of this T cell receptor (beta chain) was carried out in a study of T-cell reconstitution after alpha-beta-depleted transplantation in children. The authors prepared the TCRbeta library with unique molecular identifiers. TCRdb re-derived calls from the PCR reads in MiXCR, one entry per CDR3 protein. The table shows about 540,000 distinct CDR3 sequences, with 18% occurring only once. This TCR was sampled from a human donor who donated a stem cell graft to a child with acute lymphoblastic leukemia. The sequenced sample was PBMCs from the stem cell graft donor, obtained from the stem cell graft.

For the CDR3, the DNA is TGCGCCAGCAGCCCGGGTGGACTAGCGGTGTCTGACGAGCAGTACTTC. This encodes CASSPGGLAVSDEQYF. The rearrangement uses TRBV5-1 and TRBJ2-7, with 10 positions matching TRBD2. V was pared by 4 bases and J by 5 bases, with 12 bases of the junction left unmatched. CDR1 and CDR2 (germline): SGHRS, YFSETQ. The CDR3 is 16 residues long.